Listed below are T cell receptor beta chains from one sample, sequenced in a study of OX40 agonist ivuxolimab in advanced cancers. Sequencing used immunoSEQ multiplex PCR; TCRdb keeps in-frame clones, though not all of them. The sample shows under 100,000 clones, around 90% of them seen only once. Sequences were derived from CD4+ or CD8+ T cells sorted from blood, sampled in a trial of the OX40 agonist ivuxolimab. All receptors come from an adult with an advanced solid tumor such as melanoma, head and neck, liver or kidney cancer. Each CDR3 is given with its conserved first and last residue. The D gene is left open where the match is weak. The size of a clone is reported for some rows only, either as once, few or many, or as a class for expanded clones.

V: TRBV6-5
J: TRBJ2-7
D: NA
size: NA
DNA: TGTGCCAGCACCCCGCGGGTCCCCTACGAGCAGTACTTC
CDR3: CASTPRVPYEQYF

V: TRBV5-1
J: TRBJ2-3
D: TRBD2
size: few
DNA: TGCGCCAGCAGCGCCAGCGGGAGAGGGGATACGCAGTATTTT
CDR3: CASSASGRGDTQYF

V: TRBV2
J: TRBJ2-5
D: NA
size: NA
DNA: TGTGCCAGCAGCCTCCAAGAGACCCAGTACTTC
CDR3: CASSLQETQYF

V: TRBV5-1
J: TRBJ1-1
D: TRBD1
size: NA
DNA: TGCGCCAGCAGCCAAGGGACAGGGGTGGTGAACACTGAAGCTTTCTTT
CDR3: CASSQGTGVVNTEAFF

V: TRBV30
J: TRBJ2-7
D: TRBD2
size: NA
DNA: TGTGCCTGGAGTGCCACAACCGGGAGGAACCTATTC
CDR3: CAWSATTGRNLF

V: TRBV7-2
J: TRBJ1-5
D: NA
size: NA
DNA: TGTGCCAGCAGCTTAGAGGGGGGTGTTTTTCAGCCCCAGCATTTT
CDR3: CASSLEGGVFQPQHF

V: TRBV11-2
J: TRBJ2-2
D: TRBD1
size: NA
DNA: TGTGCCAGCAGCCGCGACAGGGGGGTCACCGGGGAGCTGTTTTTT
CDR3: CASSRDRGVTGELFF

V: TRBV18
J: TRBJ2-3
D: TRBD1
size: NA
DNA: TGTGCCAGCTCACCAACGACAGGGGGCGCCGGAACAGATACGCAGTATTTT
CDR3: CASSPTTGGAGTDTQYF

V: TRBV25-1
J: TRBJ2-2
D: NA
size: NA
DNA: TGTGCCAGCAGTGTGGGGGTATCGTGGACCGGGGAGCTGTTTTTT
CDR3: CASSVGVSWTGELFF

V: TRBV7-9
J: TRBJ1-1
D: NA
size: NA
DNA: TGTGCCAGCAGCTTAAAAGGAGTGAACACTGAAGCTTTCTTT
CDR3: CASSLKGVNTEAFF

V: TRBV19
J: TRBJ2-2
D: NA
size: NA
DNA: TGTGCCAGTAGTATCCCCGCGGCTAGAAGGGGTATAGGAACCGGGGAGCTGTTTTTT
CDR3: CASSIPAARRGIGTGELFF

V: TRBV11-3
J: TRBJ2-1
D: NA
size: NA
DNA: TGTGCCAGCAGCTTAGAAACGTGGGGTGAGCAGTTCTTC
CDR3: CASSLETWGEQFF

V: TRBV28
J: TRBJ2-3
D: NA
size: NA
DNA: TGTGCCAGCAGTTTAATTGTCGCGGCCACGGGAGATACGCAGTATTTT
CDR3: CASSLIVAATGDTQYF

V: TRBV28
J: TRBJ1-3
D: TRBD1
size: NA
DNA: TGTGCCAGCAGTTTATCTGCAGGGGGCTTAAACACCATATATTTT
CDR3: CASSLSAGGLNTIYF

V: TRBV7-6
J: TRBJ1-4
D: NA
size: few
DNA: TGTGCCAGCAGCCTAAGTACAGGCTGGGCAAATGAAAAACTGTTTTTT
CDR3: CASSLSTGWANEKLFF

V: TRBV7-9
J: TRBJ2-3
D: NA
size: NA
DNA: TGTGCCAGCAGCGCCCAGGGGGGAGGGACAGATACGCAGTATTTT
CDR3: CASSAQGGGTDTQYF

V: TRBV4-1
J: TRBJ2-2
D: TRBD1
size: NA
DNA: TGCGCCAGCAGCCGTTCCGGGACAGCGAGGACCGGGGAGCTGTTTTTT
CDR3: CASSRSGTARTGELFF

V: TRBV30
J: TRBJ1-3
D: NA
size: NA
DNA: TGTGCCTGGACAGGACTTAACACCATATATTTT
CDR3: CAWTGLNTIYF

V: TRBV18
J: TRBJ2-1
D: TRBD2
size: once
DNA: TGTGCCAGCTCACCGGGGCTAGCGGGTACCAATGAGCAGTTCTTC
CDR3: CASSPGLAGTNEQFF

V: TRBV18
J: TRBJ1-2
D: NA
size: NA
DNA: TGTGCCAGCGGTGGGGGGCAGAACTATGGCTACACCTTC
CDR3: CASGGGQNYGYTF

V: TRBV7-8
J: TRBJ2-5
D: TRBD2
size: NA
DNA: TGTGCCAGCAGCTTAGGACTAGCGGGAGGTAGTCAGTACTTC
CDR3: CASSLGLAGGSQYF

V: TRBV6-5
J: TRBJ1-2
D: NA
size: NA
DNA: TGTGCCAGCAGTCCCGGGACCGGGCAGAGGGGCTACACCTTC
CDR3: CASSPGTGQRGYTF

V: TRBV4-1
J: TRBJ2-3
D: TRBD2
size: NA
DNA: TGCGCCAGCAGCCCTGGGCGGGGCGGGAGTACAGATACGCAGTATTTT
CDR3: CASSPGRGGSTDTQYF

V: TRBV6-4
J: TRBJ2-1
D: NA
size: NA
DNA: TGTGCCAGCAGTGTGAACGGACTGAACAATGAGCAGTTCTTC
CDR3: CASSVNGLNNEQFF

V: TRBV7-9
J: TRBJ2-5
D: NA
size: once
DNA: TGTGCCAGCAGCTCCGGGACCCCCGCAGAGACCCAGTACTTC
CDR3: CASSSGTPAETQYF

V: TRBV19
J: TRBJ2-7
D: TRBD1
size: NA
DNA: TGTGCCAGTAGTCCTCGGGGACAGGGCTACGAGCAGTACTTC
CDR3: CASSPRGQGYEQYF

V: TRBV19
J: TRBJ2-6
D: TRBD2
size: NA
DNA: TGTGCCAGTAGCCGAATAGCGGGAGGCGCCTCTGGGGCCAACGTCCTGACTTTC
CDR3: CASSRIAGGASGANVLTF

V: TRBV11-2
J: TRBJ2-5
D: NA
size: once
DNA: TGTGCCAGCAGCGTGACCCTCTCGACCCAGTACTTC
CDR3: CASSVTLSTQYF

V: TRBV7-9
J: TRBJ1-3
D: NA
size: NA
DNA: TGTGCCAGCAGCCCCCTTCCGGGGTCTGGAAACACCATATATTTT
CDR3: CASSPLPGSGNTIYF

V: TRBV7-9
J: TRBJ2-3
D: NA
size: NA
DNA: TGTGCCAGCAGCCGACAGCCCCCAGATACGCAGTATTTT
CDR3: CASSRQPPDTQYF

V: TRBV7-2
J: TRBJ2-1
D: NA
size: NA
DNA: TGTGCCAGCAGCCCAAAACTAGTATGGAATGAGCAGTTCTTC
CDR3: CASSPKLVWNEQFF

V: TRBV9
J: TRBJ1-1
D: TRBD1
size: NA
DNA: TGTGCCAGCAGCGTAGGGACAGGGGATCGGAACACTGAAGCTTTCTTT
CDR3: CASSVGTGDRNTEAFF

V: TRBV28
J: TRBJ1-2
D: TRBD1
size: NA
DNA: TGTGCCAGCAGTGCAGGGGGCGCGGAGGCTAATGGCTACACCTTC
CDR3: CASSAGGAEANGYTF

V: TRBV19
J: TRBJ1-3
D: NA
size: NA
DNA: TGTGCCAGTAGTGTACCGGGACACAACTCTGGAAACACCATATATTTT
CDR3: CASSVPGHNSGNTIYF

V: TRBV6-5
J: TRBJ1-1
D: NA
size: NA
DNA: TGTGCCAGCAGTTACTCGGGAAGAGGGGACACTGAAGCTTTCTTT
CDR3: CASSYSGRGDTEAFF

V: TRBV28
J: TRBJ2-1
D: TRBD2
size: NA
DNA: TGTGCCAGCAGTCCGGGGGGAGGGCCATCCTACAATGAGCAGTTCTTC
CDR3: CASSPGGGPSYNEQFF

V: TRBV20-1
J: TRBJ2-5
D: NA
size: NA
DNA: TGCAGTGCCGGAAGGGAGACCCAGTACTTC
CDR3: CSAGRETQYF

V: TRBV10-3
J: TRBJ2-7
D: NA
size: NA
DNA: TGTGCCATCAGTGAATCGGGGGCTAGAACCTACGAGCAGTACTTC
CDR3: CAISESGARTYEQYF

V: TRBV2
J: TRBJ2-4
D: NA
size: NA
DNA: TGTGCCAGCAGTGAGGTGGGGGGCTTGGACATTCAGTACTTC
CDR3: CASSEVGGLDIQYF

V: TRBV10-3
J: TRBJ2-3
D: NA
size: NA
DNA: TGTGCCATCAGGCCGGAACACCCTCGGGCAGATACGCAGTATTTT
CDR3: CAIRPEHPRADTQYF

V: TRBV6-5
J: TRBJ1-5
D: NA
size: NA
DNA: TGTGCCAGCATAGCTTTTCGGAGAAATCAGCCCCAGCATTTT
CDR3: CASIAFRRNQPQHF

V: TRBV2
J: TRBJ1-5
D: NA
size: NA
DNA: TGTGCCAGCAACCGGGACATCAGCAATCAGCCCCAGCATTTT
CDR3: CASNRDISNQPQHF

V: TRBV15
J: TRBJ2-2
D: NA
size: NA
DNA: TGTGCCACCAGCAGGAACCAGAACACCGGGGAGCTGTTTTTT
CDR3: CATSRNQNTGELFF

V: TRBV5-1
J: TRBJ2-3
D: TRBD2
size: NA
DNA: TGCGCCAGCAGCGCGGGACTAGCGGGATGGGGTACAGATACGCAGTATTTT
CDR3: CASSAGLAGWGTDTQYF

V: TRBV12-1
J: TRBJ1-1
D: NA
size: NA
DNA: TGTGCCAGCCCCCCTAAAGCGGGGAGAAACACTGAAGCTTTCTTT
CDR3: CASPPKAGRNTEAFF

V: TRBV18
J: TRBJ1-1
D: TRBD1
size: NA
DNA: TGTGCCAGCTCGGGGACAGGGGGTTTGAACACTGAAGCTTTCTTT
CDR3: CASSGTGGLNTEAFF

V: TRBV7-9
J: TRBJ1-1
D: NA
size: NA
DNA: TGTGCCACGTTCGAGGGGCTGAACACTGAAGCTTTCTTT
CDR3: CATFEGLNTEAFF

V: TRBV5-6
J: TRBJ2-2
D: NA
size: NA
DNA: TGTGCCAGCAGCTTGGTTGCGTTGGCGAACCTGAACACCGGGGAGCTGTTTTTT
CDR3: CASSLVALANLNTGELFF

V: TRBV28
J: TRBJ1-2
D: NA
size: once
DNA: TGTGCCAGCAGTACCCCCATCGGCAGTAACTATGGCTACACCTTC
CDR3: CASSTPIGSNYGYTF

V: TRBV28
J: TRBJ2-1
D: NA
size: NA
DNA: TGTGCCAGCAGCCTAGGGTATGAGCAGTTCTTC
CDR3: CASSLGYEQFF